The 19 T cell receptor beta chains reported below all come from one sample, sequenced in a study of cytomegalovirus exposure and HLA in healthy donors. Amplification used 60 Vbeta primers and 13 Jbeta primers. TCRdb's copy holds only in-frame clones and misses some; the assay was immunoSEQ multiplex PCR. The table lists 150,000 to 200,000 clones, 80% of them singletons. Sequences were obtained from PBMCs. Receptors originate from a man between 25 and 39 years old in good health and CMV-seropositive.

The chain carries TRBV29-1 and TRBJ2-1, with 7 bases matching TRBD1. The CDR3 is 18 residues long. Germline CDR1 and CDR2: SQVTM and ANQGSEA. Germline trimming cut 1 base from V and 4 bases from J; bases unmatched to any gene: 16. CDR3 protein: CSVEVLVHDRVFYNEQFF. Here the CDR3 DNA reads TGCAGCGTTGAAGTTCTCGTCCATGACAGGGTCTTTTACAATGAGCAGTTCTTC.

The genes are TRBV4-1 and TRBJ1-1; D is uncertain. Germline CDR1 reads MGHRA; CDR2 reads YSYEKL. Trimming took 1 base from V and 2 from J, leaving 14 bases between them. This CDR3 is 16 amino acids long. CDR3 sequence: CASSQVIHPGNTEAFF. In DNA, the CDR3 is TGCGCCAGCAGCCAAGTAATACATCCGGGAAACACTGAAGCTTTCTTT.

The rearrangement links TRBV29-1 to TRBJ2-2; 8 nucleotides match TRBD1. The germline V gene has CDR1 SQVTM and CDR2 ANQGSEA. The V gene end was trimmed by 6 bases and the J gene end by 7 bases; junction bases not matched to a gene: 10. There are 14 residues in the CDR3. As DNA, the CDR3 is TGCAGCGTGGGGGACAGGCTGATTGGCGGGGAGCTGTTTTTT. Translating gives CSVGDRLIGGELFF.

The chain couples TRBV7-2 to TRBJ1-1; 7 positions match TRBD1. The V gene's germline CDR1 is SGHTA and CDR2 FQGNSA. V lost 6 bases to trimming and J lost 1 base; unmatched junction nucleotides: 5. The CDR3 sequence is 14 residues long. The CDR3, as DNA: TGTGCCAGCAGGGGGGACAGAGCGAACACTGAAGCTTTCTTT. This gives the protein CASRGDRANTEAFF.

This clone appeared a single time. The V gene is TRBV6-1, the J gene TRBJ2-2; tentatively, D is TRBD2 (5 bases). The CDR3 runs to 15 residues. Trimming stripped 2 bases from V and 4 bases from J, with 11 bases between. Germline CDR1 and CDR2: MNHNS and SASEGT. Here the CDR3 reads CASSETRATTGELFF. The CDR3 nucleotides read TGTGCCAGCAGTGAAACGCGGGCGACCACCGGGGAGCTGTTTTTT.

The chain has TRBV4-1 and TRBJ2-6; 7 nucleotides align to TRBD1. V was pared by 4 bases and J by 4 bases, with 16 bases of the junction left unmatched. The germline gives CDR1 MGHRA, CDR2 YSYEKL. CDR3 length equals 19 residues. The CDR3 protein is CASSPEPGQTFAGANVLTF. Here the CDR3 DNA reads TGCGCCAGCAGCCCCGAACCGGGACAGACTTTTGCCGGGGCCAACGTCCTGACTTTC.

This clone has a single count. V gene TRBV9 combines with J gene TRBJ2-5, with TRBD1 matching over 7 bases. The length of the CDR3 is 16 residues. V trimming: 3 bases; J trimming: 3 bases; junction bases outside the gene matches: 11. The germline V gene has CDR1 SGDLS and CDR2 YYNGEE. CDR3 protein: CASSARQGPPEETQYF. DNA of the CDR3: TGTGCCAGCAGCGCCCGACAGGGTCCTCCGGAAGAGACCCAGTACTTC. The full variable domain, with the rest looked up from reference TRBV9 and TRBJ2-5, is DSGVTQTPKHLITATGQRVTLRCSPRSGDLSVYWYQQSLDQGLQFLIQYYNGEERAKGNILERFSAQQFPDLHSELNLSSLELGDSALYFCASSARQGPPEETQYFGPGTRLLVL.

The chain joins TRBV28 to TRBJ1-2; the match to TRBD1 covers 7 bases. After removal of 3 bases from V and 3 bases from J, the junction contained 1 base not matched to a gene. The CDR3 consists of 13 residues. CDR1 and CDR2 from the germline V gene are MDHEN and SYDVKM. The CDR3 reads CASSFDRDYGYTF. In DNA form, the CDR3 reads TGTGCCAGCAGTTTCGACAGGGACTATGGCTACACCTTC.

The V call is TRBV6-5, the J call TRBJ1-2; tentatively, D is TRBD1 (5 bases). From germline, CDR1 is MNHEY and CDR2 SVGAGI. V gave up 8 bases and J gave up 4 bases, with 11 bases separating them. CDR3 length: 12 residues. This CDR3 reads CASGRESYGYTF. CDR3 bases: TGTGCCAGCGGCAGGGAAAGCTATGGCTACACCTTC.

This clone came up once. The genes are TRBV4-3 and TRBJ2-5, with no clear D. Germline V gives CDR1 LGHNA, CDR2 YSLEER. Trimming removed 2 bases at V and 5 bases at J, with 9 bases between. This CDR3 region has 13 residues. The CDR3 DNA sequence: TGCGCCAGCAGCCAACAGGTGGTGGAGACCCAGTACTTC. Amino acids: CASSQQVVETQYF.

This chain uses TRBV6-1 with TRBJ2-5, with a tentative D call TRBD2 (6 bases). The DNA end favors TRBJ2-7, so the J call may be wrong. The germline CDR1 and CDR2 sequences are MNHNS and SASEGT. The CDR3 length is 12 residues. As DNA, the CDR3 is TGTGCCAGCTCGGAGGGATGGGACGAGCAGTACTTC. Translation gives CASSEGWDEQYF.

This clone was observed once. V usage is TRBV10-2 and J usage is TRBJ1-5; D is uncertain. V gave up 6 bases and J gave up 0 bases, with 9 bases separating them. This CDR3 contains 14 residues. From germline, CDR1 is WSHSY and CDR2 SAAADI. The DNA for the CDR3 is TGCGCCAGCAGGGAGGGCCCTAGCAATCAGCCCCAGCATTTT. It is translated as CASREGPSNQPQHF.

The J gene is TRBJ1-6, the V gene TRBV2; D remains unclear. V lost 5 bases and J 7 bases, leaving 6 bases between the germline ends. From germline, CDR1 is SNHLY and CDR2 FYNNEI. CDR3 length equals 12 residues. Here the CDR3 reads CASSRSNSPLHF. The CDR3 DNA follows: TGTGCCAGCAGTAGAAGCAATTCACCCCTCCACTTT. Full variable domain (remainder filled in from reference TRBV2 and TRBJ1-6): EPEVTQTPSHQVTQMGQEVILRCVPISNHLYFYWYRQILGQKVEFLVSFYNNEISEKSEIFDDQFSVERPDGSNFTLKIRSTKLEDSAMYFCASSRSNSPLHFGNGTRLTVT.

The chain combines TRBV19 with TRBJ1-5; no reliable D call. The germline V gene encodes CDR1 LNHDA and CDR2 SQIVND (reference sequence). The CDR3 has 15 amino acids. Trimming pared 2 bases from V and 3 bases from J, leaving 11 bases between. The CDR3 DNA reads as TGTGCCAGTAGTATATATGAGGGTGCCAATCAGCCCCAGCATTTT. Residues: CASSIYEGANQPQHF. The full variable domain, with the rest looked up from reference TRBV19 and TRBJ1-5, is DGGITQSPKYLFRKEGQNVTLSCEQNLNHDAMYWYRQDPGQGLRLIYYSQIVNDFQKGDIAEGYSVSREKKESFPLTVTSAQKNPTAFYLCASSIYEGANQPQHFGDGTRLSIL.

The rearrangement joins TRBV19 to TRBJ2-1; 9 bases align to TRBD1. The germline V gene has CDR1 LNHDA and CDR2 SQIVND (reference sequence). After removal of 4 bases from V and 4 bases from J, the junction contained 11 bases not matched to a gene. CDR3 size: 17 residues. The CDR3 loop reads CASSTITGTGRYNEQFF. The DNA for the CDR3 is TGTGCCAGTAGTACCATTACCGGGACAGGGCGGTACAATGAGCAGTTCTTC.

The chain employs TRBV5-1 and TRBJ2-2; TRBD1 aligns across 11 bases. Trimming removed 3 bases from V and 0 bases from J; junction bases left unmatched: 1. The CDR3 extends over 16 amino acids. Germline-derived CDR1 and CDR2 are SGHRS and YFSETQ. Here the CDR3 DNA reads TGCGCCAGCAGCTGGGGACAGGGGGCGAACACCGGGGAGCTGTTTTTT. Translated: CASSWGQGANTGELFF.

J is TRBJ2-5 and V is TRBV9, with TRBD2 as a possible D gene (6 bases). This CDR3 is 14 amino acids long. Trimming cost V 4 bases and J 10 bases, with 20 bases left between them. CDR1 is SGDLS and CDR2 is YYNGEE in the germline V gene. The CDR3 bases are TGTGCCAGCAGCACCCGGGACGGGACTCCCGGCCAGTACTTC. Its protein is CASSTRDGTPGQYF.

This chain connects TRBV5-5 to TRBJ2-3; D is uncertain. V gave up 0 bases and J gave up 6 bases, with 8 bases separating them. Germline loops: CDR1 SGHKS, CDR2 YYEKEE (reference sequence). CDR3 length: 13 residues. CDR3 in DNA: TGTGCCAGCAGCTTGGAACTGTCCGATACGCAGTATTTT. The encoded protein is CASSLELSDTQYF.

This sequence joins TRBV5-1 and TRBJ1-4; 7 bases are a match to TRBD1. After removal of 4 bases from V and 0 bases from J, the junction contained 15 bases not matched to a gene. This CDR3 has 19 amino acids. Germline assignment: CDR1 SGHRS and CDR2 YFSETQ. CDR3 protein: CASSQGVGTAKPTNEKLFF. The CDR3, as DNA: TGCGCCAGCAGCCAAGGGGTCGGGACAGCGAAGCCAACTAATGAAAAACTGTTTTTT.